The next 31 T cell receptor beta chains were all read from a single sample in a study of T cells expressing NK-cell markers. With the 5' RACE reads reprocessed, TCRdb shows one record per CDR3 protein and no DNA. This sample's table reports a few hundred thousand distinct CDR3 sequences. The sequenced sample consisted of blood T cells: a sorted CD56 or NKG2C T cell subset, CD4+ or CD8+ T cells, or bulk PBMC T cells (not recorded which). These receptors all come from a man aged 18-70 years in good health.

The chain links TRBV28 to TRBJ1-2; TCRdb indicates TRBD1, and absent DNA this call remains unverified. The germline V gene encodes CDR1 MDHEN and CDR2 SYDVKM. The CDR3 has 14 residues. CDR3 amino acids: CASSLGGKGYGYTF.

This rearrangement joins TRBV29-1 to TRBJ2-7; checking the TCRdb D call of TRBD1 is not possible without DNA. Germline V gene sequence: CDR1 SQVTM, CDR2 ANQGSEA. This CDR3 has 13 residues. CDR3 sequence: CSVGGQRSYEQYF.

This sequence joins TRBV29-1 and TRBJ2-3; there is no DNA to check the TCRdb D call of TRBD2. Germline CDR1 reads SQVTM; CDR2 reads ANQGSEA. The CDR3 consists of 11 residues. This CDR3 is CSGGITDTQYF.

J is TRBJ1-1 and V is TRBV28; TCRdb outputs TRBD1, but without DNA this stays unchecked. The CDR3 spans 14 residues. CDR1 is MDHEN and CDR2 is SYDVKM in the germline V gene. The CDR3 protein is CASSTQVAITEAFF. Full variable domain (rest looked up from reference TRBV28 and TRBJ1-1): DVKVTQSSRYLVKRTGEKVFLECVQDMDHENMFWYRQDPGLGLRLIYFSYDVKMKEKGDIPEGYSVSREKKERFSLILESASTNQTSMYLCASSTQVAITEAFFGQGTRLTVV.

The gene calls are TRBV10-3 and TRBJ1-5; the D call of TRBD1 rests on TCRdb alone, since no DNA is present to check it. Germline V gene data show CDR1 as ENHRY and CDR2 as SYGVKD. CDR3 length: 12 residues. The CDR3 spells CAISEQEGDQHF.

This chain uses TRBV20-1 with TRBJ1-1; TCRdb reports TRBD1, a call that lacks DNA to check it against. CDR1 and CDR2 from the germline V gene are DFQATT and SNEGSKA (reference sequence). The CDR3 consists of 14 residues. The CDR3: CSARTGGRGPEAFF.

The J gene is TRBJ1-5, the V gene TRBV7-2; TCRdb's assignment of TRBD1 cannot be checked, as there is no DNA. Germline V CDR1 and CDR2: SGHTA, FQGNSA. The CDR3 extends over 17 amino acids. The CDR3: CASSLRRGTEPYQPQHF.

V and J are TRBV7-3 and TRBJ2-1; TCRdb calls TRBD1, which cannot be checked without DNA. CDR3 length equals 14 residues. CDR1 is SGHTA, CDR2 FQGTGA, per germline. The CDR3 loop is CASSPRQDSNEQFF.

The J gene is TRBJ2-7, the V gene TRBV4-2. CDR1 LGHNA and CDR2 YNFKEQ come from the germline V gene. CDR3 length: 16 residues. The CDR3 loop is CASSQASHQEQYEQYF.

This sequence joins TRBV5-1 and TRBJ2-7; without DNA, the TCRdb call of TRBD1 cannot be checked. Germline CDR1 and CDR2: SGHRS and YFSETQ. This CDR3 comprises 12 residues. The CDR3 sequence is CASYDGGDEQYF.

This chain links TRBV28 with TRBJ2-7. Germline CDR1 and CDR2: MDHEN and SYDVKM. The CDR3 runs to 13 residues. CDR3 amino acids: CASRGALGNEQYF.

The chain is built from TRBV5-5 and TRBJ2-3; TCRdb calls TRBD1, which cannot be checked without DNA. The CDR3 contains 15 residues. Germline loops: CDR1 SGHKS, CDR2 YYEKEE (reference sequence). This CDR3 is CASSLEWGSTDTQYF.

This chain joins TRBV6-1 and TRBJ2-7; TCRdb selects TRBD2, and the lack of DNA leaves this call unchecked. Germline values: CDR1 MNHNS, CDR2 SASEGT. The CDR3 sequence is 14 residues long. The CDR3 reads CASSRTAGNYEQYF.

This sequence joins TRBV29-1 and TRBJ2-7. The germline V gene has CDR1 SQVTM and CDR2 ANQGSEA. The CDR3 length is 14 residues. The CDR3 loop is CSVAAVGRTYEQYF.

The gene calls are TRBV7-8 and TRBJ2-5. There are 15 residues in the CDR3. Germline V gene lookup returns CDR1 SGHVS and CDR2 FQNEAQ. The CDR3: CASSLFTGYGETQYF.

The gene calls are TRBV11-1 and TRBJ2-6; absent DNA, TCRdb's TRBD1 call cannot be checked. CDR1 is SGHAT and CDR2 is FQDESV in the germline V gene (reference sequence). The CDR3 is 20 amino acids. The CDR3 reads CASSLGSWRQASSGANVLTF.

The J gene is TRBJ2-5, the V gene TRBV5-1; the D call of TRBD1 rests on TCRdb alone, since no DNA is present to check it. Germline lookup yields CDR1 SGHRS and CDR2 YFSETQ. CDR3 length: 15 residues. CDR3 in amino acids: CASSVQGQGMETQYF.

CDR3 amino acids: CASSPSGTGVGEKLFF. The rearrangement uses TRBV7-9 and TRBJ1-4; without DNA, the TCRdb call of TRBD1 cannot be checked. CDR1 is SEHNR and CDR2 is FQNEAQ in the germline V gene (reference sequence). This CDR3 contains 16 residues.

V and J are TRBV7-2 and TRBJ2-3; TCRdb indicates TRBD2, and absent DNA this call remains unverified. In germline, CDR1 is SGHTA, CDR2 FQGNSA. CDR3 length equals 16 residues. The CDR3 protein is CASSLGSSGVGDTQYF.

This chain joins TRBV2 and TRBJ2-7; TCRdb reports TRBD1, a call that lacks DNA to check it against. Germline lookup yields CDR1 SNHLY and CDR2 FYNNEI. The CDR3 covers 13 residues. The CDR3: CASSTGIFDEQYF.

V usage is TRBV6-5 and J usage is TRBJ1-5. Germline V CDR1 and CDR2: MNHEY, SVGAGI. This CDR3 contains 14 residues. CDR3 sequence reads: CASNWRQTQQPQHF.

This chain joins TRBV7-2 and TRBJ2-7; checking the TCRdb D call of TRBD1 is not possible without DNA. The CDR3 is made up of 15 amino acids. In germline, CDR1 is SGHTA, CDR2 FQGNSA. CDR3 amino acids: CASSPKGAGPYEQYF. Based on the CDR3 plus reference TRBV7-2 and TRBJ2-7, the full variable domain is GAGVSQSPSNKVTEKGKDVELRCDPISGHTALYWYRQSLGQGLEFLIYFQGNSAPDKSGLPSDRFSAERTGGSVSTLTIQRTQQEDSAVYLCASSPKGAGPYEQYFGPGTRLTVT.

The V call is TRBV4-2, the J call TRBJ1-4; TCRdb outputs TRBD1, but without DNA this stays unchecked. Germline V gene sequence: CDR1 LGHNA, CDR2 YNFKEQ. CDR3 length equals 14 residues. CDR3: CATKQGRSNEKLFF.

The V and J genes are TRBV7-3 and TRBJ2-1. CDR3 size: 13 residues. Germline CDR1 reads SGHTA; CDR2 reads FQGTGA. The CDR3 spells CASSFGQSGEQFF.

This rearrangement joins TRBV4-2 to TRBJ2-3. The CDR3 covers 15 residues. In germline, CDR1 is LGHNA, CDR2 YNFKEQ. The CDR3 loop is CASSQDAASTDTQYF.

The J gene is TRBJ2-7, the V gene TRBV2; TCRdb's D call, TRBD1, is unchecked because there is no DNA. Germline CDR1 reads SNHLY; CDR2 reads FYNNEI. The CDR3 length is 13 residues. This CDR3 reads CASDTDRAYEQYF.

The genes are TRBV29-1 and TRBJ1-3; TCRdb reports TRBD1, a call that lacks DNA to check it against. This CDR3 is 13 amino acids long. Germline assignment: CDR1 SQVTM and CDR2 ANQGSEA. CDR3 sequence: CSVLQGTGNTIYF.

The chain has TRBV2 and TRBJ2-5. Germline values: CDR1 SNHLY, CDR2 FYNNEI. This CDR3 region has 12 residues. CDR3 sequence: CASLRGRETQYF.

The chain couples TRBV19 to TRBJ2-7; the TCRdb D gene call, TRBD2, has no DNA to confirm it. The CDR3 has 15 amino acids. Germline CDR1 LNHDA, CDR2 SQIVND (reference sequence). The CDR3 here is CASSSLGGGTYEQYF. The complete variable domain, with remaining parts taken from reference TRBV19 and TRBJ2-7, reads DGGITQSPKYLFRKEGQNVTLSCEQNLNHDAMYWYRQDPGQGLRLIYYSQIVNDFQKGDIAEGYSVSREKKESFPLTVTSAQKNPTAFYLCASSSLGGGTYEQYFGPGTRLTVT.

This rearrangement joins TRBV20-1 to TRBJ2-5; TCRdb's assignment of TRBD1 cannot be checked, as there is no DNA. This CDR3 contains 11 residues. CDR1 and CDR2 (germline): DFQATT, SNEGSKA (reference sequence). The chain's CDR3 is CSASTGSPQYF.

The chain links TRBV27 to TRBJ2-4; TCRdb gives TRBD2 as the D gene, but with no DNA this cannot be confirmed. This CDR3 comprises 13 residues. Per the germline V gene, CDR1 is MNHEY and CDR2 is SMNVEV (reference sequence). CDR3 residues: CASSGTSSGIQYF.